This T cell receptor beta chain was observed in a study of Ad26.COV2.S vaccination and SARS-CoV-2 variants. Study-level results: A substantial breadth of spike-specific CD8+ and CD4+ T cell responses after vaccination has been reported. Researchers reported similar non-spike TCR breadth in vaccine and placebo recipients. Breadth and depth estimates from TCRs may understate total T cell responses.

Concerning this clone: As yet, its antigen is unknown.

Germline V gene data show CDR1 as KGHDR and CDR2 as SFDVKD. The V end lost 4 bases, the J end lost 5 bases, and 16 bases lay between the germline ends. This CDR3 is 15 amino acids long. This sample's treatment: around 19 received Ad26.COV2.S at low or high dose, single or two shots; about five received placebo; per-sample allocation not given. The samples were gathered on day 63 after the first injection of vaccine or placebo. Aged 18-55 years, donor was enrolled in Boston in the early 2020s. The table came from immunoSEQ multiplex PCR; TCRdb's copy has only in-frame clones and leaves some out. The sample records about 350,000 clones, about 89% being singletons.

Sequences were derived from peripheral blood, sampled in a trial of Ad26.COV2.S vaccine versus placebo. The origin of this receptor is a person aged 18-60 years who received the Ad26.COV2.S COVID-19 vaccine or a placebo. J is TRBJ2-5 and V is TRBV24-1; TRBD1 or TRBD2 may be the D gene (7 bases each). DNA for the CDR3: TGTGCCACCAGTGACCGTGACAGGGAGGGGGAGACCCAGTACTTC. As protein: CATSDRDREGETQYF.